This T cell receptor beta chain was identified during a study of OX40 agonist ivuxolimab in advanced cancers. Sequenced by immunoSEQ multiplex PCR; TCRdb stores in-frame clones only, minus some. The sample carries tens of thousands of clones, around 85% recorded once. V gave up 3 bases and J gave up 4 bases; unmatched junction bases: 3. There are 15 residues in the CDR3. CDR1 and CDR2 (germline): LGHNA, YSLEER. This specimen was CD4+ or CD8+ T cells sorted from blood, taken in a trial of the OX40 agonist ivuxolimab. The J gene is TRBJ2-3, the V gene TRBV4-3; 11 positions agree with TRBD2. This TCR derives from an adult with an advanced solid tumor such as melanoma, head and neck, liver or kidney cancer. The CDR3 reads CASSQGLADPDTQYF. Here the CDR3 DNA reads TGCGCCAGCAGCCAGGGACTAGCGGACCCAGATACGCAGTATTTT.